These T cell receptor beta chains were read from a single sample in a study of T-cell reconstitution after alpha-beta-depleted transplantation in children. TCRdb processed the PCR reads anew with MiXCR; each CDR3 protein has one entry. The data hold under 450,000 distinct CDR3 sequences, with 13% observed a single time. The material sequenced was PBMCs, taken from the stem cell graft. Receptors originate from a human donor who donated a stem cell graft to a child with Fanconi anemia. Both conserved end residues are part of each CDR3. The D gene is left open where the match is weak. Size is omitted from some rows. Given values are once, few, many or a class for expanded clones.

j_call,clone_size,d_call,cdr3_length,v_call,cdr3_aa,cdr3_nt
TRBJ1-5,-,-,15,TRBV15,CATSRDRGDSQPQHF,TGTGCCACCAGCAGAGATAGGGGGGACTCTCAGCCCCAGCATTTT
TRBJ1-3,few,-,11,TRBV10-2,CASSEMGTIYF,TGCGCCAGCAGTGAGATGGGCACCATATATTTT
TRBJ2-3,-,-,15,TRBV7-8,CASTFLGGFTDTQYF,TGTGCCAGCACCTTCTTGGGGGGATTCACAGATACGCAGTATTTT
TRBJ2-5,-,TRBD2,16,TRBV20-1,CSASTSGGRLQETQYF,TGCAGTGCTAGTACTAGCGGGGGGCGGCTCCAAGAGACCCAGTACTTC
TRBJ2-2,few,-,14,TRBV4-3,CASSQGLRTGELFF,TGCGCCAGCAGCCAAGGTCTCCGGACCGGGGAGCTGTTTTTT
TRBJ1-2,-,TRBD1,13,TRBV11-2,CASSSLRGLSITF,TGTGCCAGCAGCTCCTTGAGGGGGCTAAGTATCACCTTC
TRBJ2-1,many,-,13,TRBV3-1,CASSQAWDNEQFF,TGTGCCAGCAGCCAGGCCTGGGACAATGAGCAGTTCTTC
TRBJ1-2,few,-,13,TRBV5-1,CASSSGPENGYTF,TGCGCCAGCAGCTCCGGGCCCGAAAATGGCTACACCTTC
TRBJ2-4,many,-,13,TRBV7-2,CASNSQTGNIQYF,TGTGCCAGCAACTCACAGACAGGAAACATTCAGTACTTC
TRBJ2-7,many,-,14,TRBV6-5,CASSYSEEDYEQYF,TGTGCCAGCAGTTACTCCGAGGAGGACTACGAGCAGTACTTC
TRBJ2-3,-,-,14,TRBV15,CATSITGSTDTQYF,TGTGCCACCAGCATCACCGGATCCACAGATACGCAGTATTTT
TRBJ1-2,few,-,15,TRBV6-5,CASSYESRGLDGYTF,TGTGCCAGCAGTTACGAGTCGCGCGGACTTGATGGCTACACCTTC
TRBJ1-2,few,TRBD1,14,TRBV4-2,CASSGDRGLGGYTF,TGTGCCAGCAGCGGGGACAGGGGGCTGGGTGGCTACACCTTC
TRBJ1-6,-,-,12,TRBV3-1,CASSPFQGPLHF,TGTGCCAGCAGCCCCTTCCAAGGGCCCCTCCACTTT
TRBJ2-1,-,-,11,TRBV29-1,CSAQRLNEQFF,TGCAGCGCACAACGACTCAATGAGCAGTTCTTC
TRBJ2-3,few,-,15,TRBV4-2,CASSPARARTDTQYF,TGTGCCAGCAGCCCAGCACGGGCTCGCACAGATACGCAGTATTTT
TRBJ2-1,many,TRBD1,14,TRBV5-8,CASSISQGENEQFF,TGTGCCAGCAGCATATCCCAGGGGGAGAATGAGCAGTTCTTC
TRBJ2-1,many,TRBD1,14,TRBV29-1,CSGLWTDRGHEQFF,TGCAGCGGACTTTGGACGGACAGGGGACATGAGCAGTTCTTC
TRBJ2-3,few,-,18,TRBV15,CATSRDSSTRDWADTQYF,TGTGCCACCAGCAGAGATTCTTCGACCCGTGACTGGGCAGATACGCAGTATTTT
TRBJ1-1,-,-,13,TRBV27,CASSLWVGSEAFF,TGTGCCAGCAGTTTATGGGTCGGGTCTGAAGCTTTCTTT
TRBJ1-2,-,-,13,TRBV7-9,CASSSSQGIGYTF,TGTGCCAGCAGCTCCAGCCAAGGGATTGGCTACACCTTC
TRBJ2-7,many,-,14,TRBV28,CASSLDAMTYEQYF,TGTGCCAGCAGTTTGGATGCCATGACCTACGAGCAGTACTTC
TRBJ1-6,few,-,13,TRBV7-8,CASSFGTGSPLHF,TGTGCCAGCAGCTTTGGGACGGGATCACCCCTCCACTTT
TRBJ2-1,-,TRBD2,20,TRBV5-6,CASSGTSGGPLLRSYNEQFF,TGTGCCAGCAGCGGAACTAGCGGGGGGCCACTCCTTCGCTCCTACAATGAGCAGTTCTTC
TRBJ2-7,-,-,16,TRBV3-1,CASSQGARGPSYEQYF,TGTGCCAGCAGCCAAGGGGCCAGGGGTCCGTCCTACGAGCAGTACTTC
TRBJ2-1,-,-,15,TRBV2,CASSEEEGSYNEQFF,TGTGCCAGCAGTGAGGAGGAGGGGAGCTACAATGAGCAGTTCTTC
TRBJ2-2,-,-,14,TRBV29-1,CSVESNGFTGELFF,TGCAGCGTGGAGTCTAATGGATTCACCGGGGAGCTGTTTTTT
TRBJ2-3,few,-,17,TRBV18,CASSPPRGRGTTDTQYF,TGTGCCAGCTCACCACCACGAGGGAGAGGAACCACAGATACGCAGTATTTT
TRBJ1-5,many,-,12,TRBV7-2,CASSWGGQPQHF,TGTGCCAGCAGCTGGGGGGGCCAGCCCCAGCATTTT
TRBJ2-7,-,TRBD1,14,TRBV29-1,CSVEGLRDSYEQYF,TGCAGCGTTGAAGGTCTCCGGGACAGCTACGAGCAGTACTTC
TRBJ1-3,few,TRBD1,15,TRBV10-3,CAISATGDSGNTIYF,TGTGCCATCAGTGCTACAGGGGACTCTGGAAACACCATATATTTT
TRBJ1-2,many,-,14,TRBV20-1,CSATNRVTGYGYTF,TGCAGTGCTACCAACAGGGTAACTGGCTATGGCTACACCTTC